This T cell receptor (beta chain) stems from a study of blood T cell repertoires in COVID-19. Turning to the study itself: Samples came from the United States, Italy and Spain, spanning acute and convalescent COVID-19. T cells, B-cell-depleted T cells, or PBMCs supplied cDNA or gDNA.

Germline CDR1 MNHNS, CDR2 SASEGT. V dropped 3 bases and J dropped 7 bases, with 15 bases sitting between them. The CDR3 extends over 14 amino acids. Study processing details: Estimation of nucleated cell counts relied on the amplification of reference gene primers. TCRdb keeps only in-frame clones here, not all; method: immunoSEQ multiplex PCR. The V and J calls and clone size were taken over from that table, and D and trimming were inferred from the DNA. The profile shows around 190,000 clones, more than 60% of them singletons. This chain uses TRBV6-1 with TRBJ1-2; D is unclear. The sequenced sample consisted of peripheral blood. The receptor's source is a woman aged 45-60 years with acute or convalescent COVID-19. CDR3 residues: CASSERVPSSGYTF. DNA of the CDR3: TGTGCCAGCAGTGAGAGGGTCCCTTCGTCTGGCTACACCTTC.